This T cell receptor beta chain was observed in a study of T cell repertoires in cytomegalovirus infection. General study results and limits: HLA-C-restricted, CMV-specific TCR beta clonotypes were dominant ex vivo.

The CDR3 consists of 17 residues. V gave up 0 bases and J gave up 0 bases, with 14 bases separating them. The germline CDR1 and CDR2 sequences are SGHVS and FQNEAQ. This clonotype has more than one count but fewer than ten. The antigen remains unidentified. TCRdb processed the reads anew with MiXCR; each CDR3 protein has one entry. The table shows hundreds of thousands of distinct CDR3 sequences, with roughly 30% occurring only once. The TCR sequence derives from a human donor in good health (CMV status not recorded). Some clones in this sample may be carry-over from other donors' samples. The sequenced sample was cultured CD8+ T cells from PBMCs, obtained from culture after CMV antigen stimulation. The chain couples TRBV7-8 to TRBJ1-1; D is uncertain. CDR3 DNA sequence: TGTGCCAGCAGCTTAGCGGCGAATATGTGGGTGAACACTGAAGCTTTCTTT. This encodes CASSLAANMWVNTEAFF.